This paragraph reports one TCR beta chain. Its specificity is not known. These data come from a study of Ad26.COV2.S vaccination and SARS-CoV-2 variants. Study background: The study gave Ad26.COV2.S intramuscularly, once or twice 56 days apart.

Treatment: roughly 20 received Ad26.COV2.S at low or high dose, single or two shots; roughly 5 received placebo; per-sample allocation not given. Each sample was drawn 63 days after the first injection (of vaccine or placebo). Within Boston, the person who donated was an adult of 18-55 years. Study-level points and caveats: Measurements of TCR breadth and depth may have given underestimates of the total T cell responses.

TCRdb keeps only in-frame clones here, not all; method: immunoSEQ multiplex PCR. The repertoire holds more than 250,000 clones, with about 89% as singletons. The clonotype originates from a person between 18 and 60 years old who received the Ad26.COV2.S COVID-19 vaccine or a placebo. Material: peripheral blood, obtained in a trial of Ad26.COV2.S vaccine versus placebo.

CDR3 nucleotide sequence: TGTGCCAGCAACCCCGCCGTCAGGGGTTATGGCTACACCTTC. The encoded protein is CASNPAVRGYGYTF. This chain connects TRBV6-5 to TRBJ1-2, with D tentatively TRBD1 (6 bases). This CDR3 contains 14 residues. The germline gives CDR1 MNHEY, CDR2 SVGAGI. The V gene lost 7 bases and the J gene lost 5 bases, with 17 bases spanning the gap.